Following are 31 T cell receptor beta chains from one sample sequenced in a study of blood T cell repertoires in COVID-19. TCRdb keeps only in-frame clones here, not all; method: immunoSEQ multiplex PCR. The data contain over 50,000 clones, around four fifths of them singletons. The specimen sequenced was peripheral blood. Receptor source: a woman in her fifties or sixties with active or convalescent COVID-19.

This clone was recorded once. V is TRBV24-1 and J is TRBJ2-5, with 10 bases lining up with TRBD2. J gave up 5 bases and V 3 bases, and 8 bases lay outside the gene matches. Germline V gene lookup returns CDR1 KGHDR and CDR2 SFDVKD. CDR3 length: 16 residues. The CDR3 DNA reads TGTGCCACCAGTGATCCAGCGGGAGGGTATGTGGAGACCCAGTACTTC. Protein: CATSDPAGGYVETQYF.

The chain employs TRBV9 and TRBJ1-1; D remains ambiguous. The CDR3 contains 15 residues. V was trimmed by 0 bases and J by 2 bases, leaving 11 bases between them. The V gene's germline CDR1 is SGDLS and CDR2 YYNGEE. The CDR3 spells CASSVGAGSNTEAFF. The CDR3 DNA is TGTGCCAGCAGCGTAGGGGCCGGTTCCAACACTGAAGCTTTCTTT.

This clone was recorded once. The rearrangement links TRBV6-5 to TRBJ1-2, with 7 nucleotides matching TRBD1. CDR3 length: 15 amino acids. Germline V lookup: CDR1 MNHEY, CDR2 SVGAGI. Losses at the gene ends were 1 base for V and 5 bases for J; bases not matched to a gene: 7. The CDR3 here is CASSYYAGGMYGYTF. The CDR3 coding sequence is TGTGCCAGCAGTTACTATGCAGGGGGAATGTATGGCTACACCTTC.

This clone was recorded a few times. The rearrangement links TRBV28 to TRBJ2-4; perhaps TRBD1 as D (6 bases). Germline V CDR1 and CDR2: MDHEN, SYDVKM. V was trimmed by 0 bases and J by 9 bases, leaving 15 bases between them. The CDR3 covers 15 residues. The CDR3 is CASSLCTAQGCIQYF. The CDR3 region has the DNA TGTGCCAGCAGTTTATGCACAGCGCAGGGGTGCATTCAGTACTTC.

The chain couples TRBV27 to TRBJ2-1; TRBD2 aligns across 7 bases. V gave up 3 bases and J gave up 0 bases; unmatched junction bases: 5. The CDR3 is made up of 16 amino acids. Germline assignment: CDR1 MNHEY and CDR2 SMNVEV (reference sequence). CDR3 region: CASSFLAAGSYNEQFF. In DNA, the CDR3 is TGTGCCAGCAGTTTCCTAGCGGCTGGCTCCTACAATGAGCAGTTCTTC.

The chain employs TRBV18 and TRBJ2-5; 10 nucleotides line up with TRBD1. The germline gives CDR1 KGHSH, CDR2 LQKENI. The CDR3 length is 15 residues. V lost 2 bases and J lost 2; bases outside the gene matches: 2. The CDR3: CASSPGTGVQETQYF. The CDR3 nucleotides are TGTGCCAGCTCACCAGGGACAGGGGTACAAGAGACCCAGTACTTC.

The DNA of the CDR3 is TGTGCCAGTAGTGTTTCCTCAGGCGGTAGGGGCATTCAGTACTTC. It codes for CASSVSSGGRGIQYF. The chain uses TRBV19 and TRBJ2-4, with a possible D match to TRBD1 (5 bases). Germline V gene sequence: CDR1 LNHDA, CDR2 SQIVND (reference sequence). Trimming removed 5 bases from V and 9 bases from J, with 20 bases in between. CDR3 length equals 15 residues.

The chain uses TRBV7-9 and TRBJ2-7, with 7 bases lining up with TRBD1. The junction had 4 bases not matched to a gene; V was cut back by 5 bases and J by 0 bases. This CDR3 has 14 residues. The germline V gene encodes CDR1 SEHNR and CDR2 FQNEAQ (reference sequence). CDR3 nucleotides: TGTGCCAGCAGCCCACAGGGGTCCTCCTACGAGCAGTACTTC. As protein: CASSPQGSSYEQYF.

The chain is built from TRBV27 and TRBJ1-3; no clear D gene. The germline V gene has CDR1 MNHEY and CDR2 SMNVEV (reference sequence). The CDR3 runs 16 residues. The V end was cut by 0 bases, the J end by 2 bases, with 11 bases between. CDR3 in DNA: TGTGCCAGCAGTTTATCGCTAGGTTTGGCTGGAAACACCATATATTTT. This translates into CASSLSLGLAGNTIYF.

This chain uses TRBV11-2 with TRBJ1-1; 7 bases are shared with TRBD1. This CDR3 is built from 13 residues. CDR1 and CDR2 from the germline V gene are SGHAT and FQNNGV. V was pared by 5 bases and J by 6 bases, with 6 bases of the junction left unmatched. CDR3 coding DNA: TGTGCCAGCAGCCCGGACAGGTGGGCTGAAGCTTTCTTT. It is translated as CASSPDRWAEAFF.

V and J are TRBV6-2 or TRBV6-3 and TRBJ2-6; D not certain. CDR3 length: 15 residues. The germline CDR1 and CDR2 sequences are MNHEY and SVGEGT. V was pared by 4 bases and J by 0 bases, with 7 bases between. The CDR3 sequence is CASSFRVSGANVLTF. The CDR3 DNA reads TGTGCCAGCAGTTTTCGGGTCTCTGGGGCCAACGTCCTGACTTTC.

The chain carries TRBV7-8 and TRBJ1-2; D gene unclear. The V end was cut by 0 bases, the J end by 6 bases, with 8 bases between. The length of the CDR3 is 13 residues. The germline V gene encodes CDR1 SGHVS and CDR2 FQNEAQ. The CDR3 DNA reads as TGTGCCAGCAGCTTAGCGGAGACCGATGGCTACACCTTC. Its protein is CASSLAETDGYTF.

This clone was seen a handful of times. The chain employs TRBV5-1 and TRBJ2-7, with 7 bases fitting TRBD1. This CDR3 has 14 amino acids. V dropped 0 bases and J dropped 3; count of bases not matched to a gene: 3. Germline V gene data show CDR1 as SGHRS and CDR2 as YFSETQ. In DNA, the CDR3 is TGCGCCAGCAGCTTGGGACAGGGAAACTACGAGCAGTACTTC. This encodes CASSLGQGNYEQYF.

This chain joins TRBV27 and TRBJ1-5; D may be TRBD1 (6 bases). V was clipped by 5 bases and J by 2 bases, with 19 bases between them. CDR1 and CDR2 (germline): MNHEY, SMNVEV (reference sequence). The CDR3 is 17 amino acids. The CDR3 reads CASSPGHGGLGNQPQHF. The CDR3 nucleotides read TGTGCCAGCAGTCCGGGACACGGAGGCTTGGGCAATCAGCCCCAGCATTTT.

By share of the sample, this clone is medium-sized (0.01 to 0.1%). V and J are TRBV27 and TRBJ2-7, with 8 bases fitting TRBD1. Unmatched junction bases numbered 5, after V lost 5 bases and J lost 2 bases. In germline, CDR1 is MNHEY, CDR2 SMNVEV (reference sequence). CDR3 length: 14 residues. The CDR3 DNA reads as TGTGCCAGCAGTCCCTGGGGACAGGCCTACGAGCAGTACTTC. Translating it yields CASSPWGQAYEQYF.

This clone has a single count. The genes are TRBV4-2 and TRBJ2-1, with D possibly matching TRBD1 (5 bases). This CDR3 is built from 14 residues. CDR1 is LGHNA and CDR2 is YNFKEQ in the germline V gene. The V end lost 1 base, the J end lost 4 bases, and 8 bases lay between the germline ends. The CDR3 here is CASSQGDRYNEQFF. The CDR3 DNA reads TGTGCCAGCAGCCAAGGAGACAGATACAATGAGCAGTTCTTC.

This chain links TRBV24-1 with TRBJ2-1, with D possibly matching TRBD1 (6 bases). In germline, CDR1 is KGHDR, CDR2 SFDVKD. CDR3 length equals 16 residues. With 2 bases removed from V and 6 bases from J, the gap between germline ends came to 16 bases. CDR3 region: CATSDSGQSNPNEQFF. The CDR3 DNA is TGTGCCACCAGTGATTCTGGACAGAGCAACCCCAATGAGCAGTTCTTC.

The chain has TRBV7-2 and TRBJ1-2; the match to TRBD1 covers 10 bases. V trimming: 7 bases; J trimming: 4 bases; junction bases outside the gene matches: 3. CDR3 length equals 13 residues. The germline gives CDR1 SGHTA, CDR2 FQGNSA. This CDR3 is CASTRTGGYGYTF. CDR3 in DNA: TGTGCCAGCACCCGGACAGGGGGCTATGGCTACACCTTC.

The chain joins TRBV16 to TRBJ1-2; D unclear. Trimming shortened V by 4 bases and J by 7 bases, and 10 bases separated the two germline ends. CDR1 is KGHSY and CDR2 is FQNENV in the germline V gene. CDR3 length: 12 amino acids. The CDR3 region is CASSPLVSGYTF. The CDR3 DNA reads TGTGCCAGCAGCCCCTTGGTTAGTGGCTACACCTTC.

V is TRBV7-2 and J is TRBJ2-5; no reliable D call. The CDR3 is 14 amino acids. Germline V CDR1 and CDR2: SGHTA, FQGNSA. The V end was cut by 5 bases, the J end by 4 bases, with 14 bases between. CDR3 amino acids: CASSPGRAPETQYF. The CDR3 bases are TGTGCCAGCAGCCCAGGTCGAGCTCCAGAGACCCAGTACTTC.

The CDR3 sequence: CASSLGARSGNTIYF. The CDR3 region has the DNA TGTGCCAGCAGCTTAGGAGCCCGCTCTGGAAACACCATATATTTT. V gene TRBV7-6 combines with J gene TRBJ1-3, with D unclear. Germline V gene lookup returns CDR1 SGHVS and CDR2 FNYEAQ. CDR3 length equals 15 residues. Trimming stripped 1 base from V and 0 bases from J, with 7 bases between. Filled out from reference TRBV7-6 and TRBJ1-3, the complete variable domain reads GAGVSQSPRYKVTKRGQDVALRCDPISGHVSLYWYRQALGQGPEFLTYFNYEAQQDKSGLPNDRFSAERPEGSISTLTIQRTEQRDSAMYRCASSLGARSGNTIYFGEGSWLTVV.

V is TRBV12-5 and J is TRBJ1-1; D not certain. Germline CDR1 LGHNT, CDR2 FRNRAP. The CDR3 covers 14 residues. V was trimmed by 1 base and J by 3 bases, leaving 9 bases between them. This chain's CDR3 is CASGLGTWDTEAFF. CDR3 coding DNA: TGTGCTAGTGGTTTGGGGACTTGGGACACTGAAGCTTTCTTT.

The chain recombines TRBV4-3 with TRBJ1-2; 9 nucleotides match TRBD1. The CDR3 covers 15 residues. The germline gives CDR1 LGHNA, CDR2 YSLEER. Trimming at V came to 4 bases and at J to 8 bases, leaving 11 bases not matched to a gene. CDR3 residues: CASSLILQGAGGYTF. DNA of the CDR3: TGCGCCAGCAGCCTTATACTACAGGGGGCTGGCGGCTACACCTTC.

The J gene is TRBJ2-5, the V gene TRBV5-4; tentative D call: TRBD2 (6 bases). Germline CDR1 SGHNT, CDR2 YYREEE (reference sequence). Trimming removed 0 bases from V and 4 bases from J, with 13 bases in between. This CDR3 region has 15 residues. In DNA, the CDR3 is TGTGCCAGCAGCTTGGGGGCTTCCGGGGGAGAGACCCAGTACTTC. This codes for CASSLGASGGETQYF.

This clone has only a few counts. The chain joins TRBV6-5 to TRBJ1-4, with TRBD1 identical over 7 bases. The ends lost 4 bases at V and 8 bases at J; junction bases unmatched: 4. This CDR3 comprises 13 residues. CDR1 and CDR2 (germline): MNHEY, SVGAGI. CDR3 sequence reads: CASSSTGSEKLFF. The CDR3 bases are TGTGCCAGCAGTTCGACAGGGTCCGAAAAACTGTTTTTT.

The chain recombines TRBV30 with TRBJ1-6; 7 bases line up with TRBD1. CDR3 length: 13 residues. V trimming: 2 bases; J trimming: 12 bases; junction bases outside the gene matches: 7. The germline gives CDR1 GTSNPN, CDR2 SVGIG (reference sequence). The CDR3 here is CAWSSGGNKPLHF. The CDR3 nucleotides are TGTGCCTGGAGTTCAGGGGGAAATAAACCCCTCCACTTT.

The rearrangement links TRBV12-3 or TRBV12-4 to TRBJ2-3, with a tentative D call TRBD2 (5 bases). The CDR3 is 11 amino acids. Between the trimmed V and J ends, which lost 4 bases and 10 bases, there was a span of 9 bases. CDR3 in amino acids: CASSSRGSQYF. CDR3 coding DNA: TGTGCCAGCAGTTCGAGAGGGTCGCAGTATTTT.

V is TRBV6-5 and J is TRBJ2-4; a possible D gene is TRBD2 (5 bases). The CDR3 is 11 residues long. Germline lookup yields CDR1 MNHEY and CDR2 SVGAGI. V was trimmed by 5 bases and J by 12 bases, leaving 11 bases between them. The CDR3 reads CASSRTGNQYF. DNA for the CDR3: TGTGCCAGCAGTCGGACTGGAAATCAGTACTTC.

Only a few counts were recorded for this clone. The rearrangement uses TRBV28 and TRBJ2-1; possible D gene TRBD2, 6 bases. Per the germline V gene, CDR1 is MDHEN and CDR2 is SYDVKM. Trimming took 6 bases from V and 10 from J, leaving 13 bases between them. This CDR3 has 12 residues. The CDR3 sequence: CASSELGGEQFF. DNA of the CDR3: TGTGCCAGCAGCGAACTGGGAGGAGAGCAGTTCTTC. Using reference TRBV28 and TRBJ2-1 for the parts outside the CDR3, the full variable domain is DVKVTQSSRYLVKRTGEKVFLECVQDMDHENMFWYRQDPGLGLRLIYFSYDVKMKEKGDIPEGYSVSREKKERFSLILESASTNQTSMYLCASSELGGEQFFGPGTRLTVL.

The chain combines TRBV11-2 with TRBJ1-5; D ambiguous. The V gene lost 1 base and the J gene lost 4 bases, with 5 bases spanning the gap. This CDR3 has 13 amino acids. CDR1 is SGHAT, CDR2 FQNNGV, per germline. The CDR3 bases are TGTGCCAGCAGCTTAGGGAGTAATCAGCCCCAGCATTTT. It encodes CASSLGSNQPQHF.

J is TRBJ1-1 and V is TRBV7-3, with no clear D. Germline V gene sequence: CDR1 SGHTA, CDR2 FQGTGA. V lost 1 base to trimming and J lost 4 bases, with 7 bases between them. The CDR3 sequence is 13 residues long. CDR3 DNA: TGTGCCAGCAGCTTAAAACGAGGCACTGAAGCTTTCTTT. This gives the protein CASSLKRGTEAFF.